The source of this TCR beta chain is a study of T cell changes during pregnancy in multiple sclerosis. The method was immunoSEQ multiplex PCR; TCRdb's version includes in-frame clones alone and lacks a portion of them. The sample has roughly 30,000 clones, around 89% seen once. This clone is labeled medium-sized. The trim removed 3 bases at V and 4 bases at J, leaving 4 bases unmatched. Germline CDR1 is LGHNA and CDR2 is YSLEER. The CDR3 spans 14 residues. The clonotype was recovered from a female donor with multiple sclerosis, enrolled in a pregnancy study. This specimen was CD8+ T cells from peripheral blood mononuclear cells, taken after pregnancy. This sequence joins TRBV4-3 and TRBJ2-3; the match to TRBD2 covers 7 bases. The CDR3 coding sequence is TGCGCCAGCAGCCATTCGCGGGAGCCAGATACGCAGTATTTT. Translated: CASSHSREPDTQYF.